The table lists the clone carrying this T cell receptor beta chain with a few counts. This sample was included in a study of long-term antiretroviral therapy in people with HIV. Germline assignment: CDR1 SGHTA and CDR2 FQGTGA. This CDR3 contains 12 residues. The germline V and J ends were trimmed by 4 bases and 8 bases, with 11 bases remaining between them. immunoSEQ v3.0 was run at survey level. Assay used: immunoSEQ multiplex PCR; TCRdb lists only in-frame clones, some missing. Seen here are about 43,000 clones, about 89% observed once, and the top ten hold around 5.4%. The sequences come from unsorted PBMCs, collected 0.1 years before starting antiretroviral therapy. The sequence was obtained from a woman aged 45-60 years with HIV. This rearrangement joins TRBV7-3 to TRBJ1-1; possibly TRBD1 for D (6 bases). In nucleotides, the CDR3 is TGTGCCAGCAGCTCTACAGGGTCCGAAGCTTTCTTT. As protein: CASSSTGSEAFF.